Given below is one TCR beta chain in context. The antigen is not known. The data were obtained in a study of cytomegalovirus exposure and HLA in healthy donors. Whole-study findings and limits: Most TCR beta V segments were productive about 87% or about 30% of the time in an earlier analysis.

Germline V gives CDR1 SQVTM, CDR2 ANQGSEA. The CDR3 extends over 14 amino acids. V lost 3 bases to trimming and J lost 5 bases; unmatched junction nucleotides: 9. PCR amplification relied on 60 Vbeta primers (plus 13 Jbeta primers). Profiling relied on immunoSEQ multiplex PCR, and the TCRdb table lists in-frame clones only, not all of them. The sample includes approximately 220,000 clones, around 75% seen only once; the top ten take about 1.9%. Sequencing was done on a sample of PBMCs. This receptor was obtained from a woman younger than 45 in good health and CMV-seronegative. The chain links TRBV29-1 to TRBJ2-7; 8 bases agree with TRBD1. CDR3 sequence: CSVEGGQGADEQYF. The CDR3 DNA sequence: TGCAGCGTTGAGGGGGGTCAGGGGGCCGACGAGCAGTACTTC.